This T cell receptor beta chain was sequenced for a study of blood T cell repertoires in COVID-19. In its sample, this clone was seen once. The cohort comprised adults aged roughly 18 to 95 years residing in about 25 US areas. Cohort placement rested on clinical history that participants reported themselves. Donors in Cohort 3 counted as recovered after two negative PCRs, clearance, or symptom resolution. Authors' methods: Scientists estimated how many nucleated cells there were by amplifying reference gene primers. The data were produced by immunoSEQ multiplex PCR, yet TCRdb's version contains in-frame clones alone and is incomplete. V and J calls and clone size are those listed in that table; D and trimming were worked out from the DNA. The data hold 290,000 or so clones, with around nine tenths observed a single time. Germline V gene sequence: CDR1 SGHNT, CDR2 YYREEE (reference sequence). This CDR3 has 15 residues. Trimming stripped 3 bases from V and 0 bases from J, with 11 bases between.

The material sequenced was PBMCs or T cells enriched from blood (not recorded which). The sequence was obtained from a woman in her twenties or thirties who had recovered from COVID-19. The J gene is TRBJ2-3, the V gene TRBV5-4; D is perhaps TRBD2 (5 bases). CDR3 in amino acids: CASSSKRSSTDTQYF. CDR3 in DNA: TGTGCCAGCAGCTCGAAGCGGAGTAGCACAGATACGCAGTATTTT.